This T cell receptor (beta chain) was profiled in a study of blood T cells in healthy people across ages. Germline CDR1 reads MGHRA; CDR2 reads YSYEKL. The V and J ends lost 1 base and 6 bases respectively, with 16 bases between them. This CDR3 spans 15 amino acids. The use of a sample-barcoded 5' primer and a J-beta primer mix characterized a second PCR of about 7 to 12 cycles. CDR3-containing paired-end reads numbering at least 2.5 million came from each sample. TCRdb recomputed calls from the 5' RACE reads with MiXCR, one row per CDR3 protein. Of about 1 million distinct CDR3 sequences in the sample, around 43% were seen once. The sample holds a few counts of this clonotype.

The specimen sequenced was blood. The chain has TRBV4-1 and TRBJ2-7; maybe TRBD1 (6 bases). The source of this sequence is an older woman in good health. Here the CDR3 reads CASSQGSGATSEQYF. The DNA of the CDR3 is TGCGCCAGCAGCCAAGGGTCAGGGGCGACCTCCGAGCAGTACTTC.